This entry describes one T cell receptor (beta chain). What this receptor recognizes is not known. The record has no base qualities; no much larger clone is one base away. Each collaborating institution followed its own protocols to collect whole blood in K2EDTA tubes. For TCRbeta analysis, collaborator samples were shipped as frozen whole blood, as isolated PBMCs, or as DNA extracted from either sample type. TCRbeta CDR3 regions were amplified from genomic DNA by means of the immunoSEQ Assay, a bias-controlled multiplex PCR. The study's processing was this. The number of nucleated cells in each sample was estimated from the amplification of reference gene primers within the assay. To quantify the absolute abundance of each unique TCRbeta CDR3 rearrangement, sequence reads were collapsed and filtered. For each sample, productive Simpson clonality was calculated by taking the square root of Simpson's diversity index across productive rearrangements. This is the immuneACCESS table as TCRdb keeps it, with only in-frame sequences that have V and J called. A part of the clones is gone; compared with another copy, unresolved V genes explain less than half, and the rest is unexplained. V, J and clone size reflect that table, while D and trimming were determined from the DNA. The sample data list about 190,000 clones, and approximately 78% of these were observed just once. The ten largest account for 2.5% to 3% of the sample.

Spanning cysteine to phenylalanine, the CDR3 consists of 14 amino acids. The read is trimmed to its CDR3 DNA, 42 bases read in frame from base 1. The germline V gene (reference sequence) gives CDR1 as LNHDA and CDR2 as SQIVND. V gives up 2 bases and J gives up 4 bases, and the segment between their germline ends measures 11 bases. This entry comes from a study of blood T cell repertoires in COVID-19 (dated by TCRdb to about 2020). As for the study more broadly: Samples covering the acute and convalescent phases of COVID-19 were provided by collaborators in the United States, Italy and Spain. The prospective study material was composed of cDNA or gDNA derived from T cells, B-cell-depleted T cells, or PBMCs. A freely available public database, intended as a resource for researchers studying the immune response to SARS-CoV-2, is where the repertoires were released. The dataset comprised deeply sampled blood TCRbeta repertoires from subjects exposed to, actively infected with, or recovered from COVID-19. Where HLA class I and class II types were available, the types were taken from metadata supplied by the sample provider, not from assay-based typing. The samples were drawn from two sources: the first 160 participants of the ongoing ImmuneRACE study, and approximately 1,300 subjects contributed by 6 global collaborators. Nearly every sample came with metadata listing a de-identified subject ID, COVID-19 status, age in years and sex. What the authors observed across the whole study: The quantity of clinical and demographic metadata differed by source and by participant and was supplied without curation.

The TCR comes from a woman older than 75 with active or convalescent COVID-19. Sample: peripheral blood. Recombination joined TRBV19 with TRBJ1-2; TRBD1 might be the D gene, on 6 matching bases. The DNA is TGTGCCAGTAGTATAAGGGGGTACGGCTATGGCTACACCTTC. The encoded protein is CASSIRGYGYGYTF.